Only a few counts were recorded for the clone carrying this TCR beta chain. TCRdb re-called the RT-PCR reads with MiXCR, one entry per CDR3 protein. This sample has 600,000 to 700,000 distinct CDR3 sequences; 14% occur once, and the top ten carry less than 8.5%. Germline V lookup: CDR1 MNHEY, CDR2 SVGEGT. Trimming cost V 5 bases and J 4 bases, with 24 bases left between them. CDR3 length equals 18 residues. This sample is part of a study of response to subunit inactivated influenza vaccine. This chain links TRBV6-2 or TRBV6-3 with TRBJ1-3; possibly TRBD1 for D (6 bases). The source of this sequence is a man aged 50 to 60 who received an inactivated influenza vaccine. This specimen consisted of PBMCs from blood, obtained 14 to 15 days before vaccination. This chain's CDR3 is CASSLLRRTGIGGNTIYF. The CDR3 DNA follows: TGTGCCAGCAGTCTCCTCCGACGAACAGGGATTGGAGGAAACACCATATATTTT.